The rows below give T cell receptor beta chains drawn from one sample of a study of blood T cell repertoires in COVID-19. Profiling relied on immunoSEQ multiplex PCR, and the TCRdb table lists in-frame clones only, not all of them. The repertoire holds some 170,000 clones, with roughly 84% as singletons. Sequencing input: PBMCs or T cells enriched from blood (not recorded which). These receptors were taken from a man in his forties or fifties who had recovered from COVID-19. CDR3s include the opening cysteine and the closing phenylalanine or tryptophan. D genes are given only for firm matches. Size values are once, few and many counts, or a class for expanded clones, and some rows have none.

NA | TRBJ2-7 | NA | TRBV27 | CASTKGGADSYEQYF | TGTGCCAGCACCAAGGGCGGGGCAGACTCCTACGAGCAGTACTTC
NA | TRBJ2-2 | NA | TRBV3-1/TRBV3-2 | CASSPDTGELFF | TGTGCCAGCAGCCCTGACACCGGGGAGCTGTTTTTT
NA | TRBJ2-7 | NA | TRBV6-5 | CASRQGRYEQYF | TGTGCCAGCAGGCAGGGCCGCTACGAGCAGTACTTC
TRBD1 | TRBJ2-2 | NA | TRBV5-6 | CASSPWDRANTGELFF | TGTGCCAGCAGCCCCTGGGACAGAGCAAACACCGGGGAGCTGTTTTTT
TRBD1 | TRBJ1-5 | NA | TRBV11-2 | CASSPEGGGNSNQPQHF | TGTGCCAGCAGCCCTGAAGGGGGCGGCAATAGCAATCAGCCCCAGCATTTT
NA | TRBJ2-4 | NA | TRBV11-2 | CASSFSRDTKNIQYF | TGTGCCAGCAGCTTCTCCCGGGACACCAAAAACATTCAGTACTTC
NA | TRBJ2-1 | NA | TRBV5-1 | CASSWASAGSYNEQFF | TGCGCCAGCAGCTGGGCCTCCGCTGGGTCCTACAATGAGCAGTTCTTC
NA | TRBJ2-2 | NA | TRBV2 | CASSDGAERTGELFF | TGTGCCAGCAGTGATGGTGCTGAGCGCACCGGGGAGCTGTTTTTT
NA | TRBJ1-5 | NA | TRBV29-1 | CSVEFTGGVGNQPQHF | TGCAGCGTTGAATTCACGGGGGGCGTTGGCAATCAGCCCCAGCATTTT
NA | TRBJ2-7 | NA | TRBV5-5 | CASSTYKQVHEQYF | TGTGCCAGCTCGACCTACAAACAGGTCCACGAGCAGTACTTC
TRBD1 | TRBJ1-6 | NA | TRBV18 | CASSLGQGESPLHF | TGTGCCAGCTCACTAGGACAGGGCGAATCACCCCTCCACTTT
NA | TRBJ1-2 | NA | TRBV28 | CASSLWVGGASFSDYTF | TGTGCCAGCAGTTTATGGGTTGGAGGAGCCAGCTTTTCTGACTACACCTTC
NA | TRBJ1-1 | NA | TRBV19 | CASMDDRPVTEAFF | TGTGCCAGTATGGACGACAGACCGGTCACTGAAGCTTTCTTT
NA | TRBJ1-4 | NA | TRBV5-1 | CASSLALGSNEKLFF | TGCGCCAGCAGCTTGGCCCTGGGCAGTAATGAAAAACTGTTTTTT
TRBD1 | TRBJ1-5 | NA | TRBV12-3/TRBV12-4 | CASSRLTGQPQHF | TGTGCCAGCAGTCGACTGACAGGGCAGCCCCAGCATTTT
NA | TRBJ1-5 | once | TRBV7-9 | CASSSDAGTRPQHF | TGTGCCAGCAGCTCTGATGCAGGTACTCGGCCCCAGCATTTT
NA | TRBJ1-4 | NA | TRBV3-1/TRBV3-2 | CASSQSGKLFF | TGTGCCAGCAGCCAGAGTGGAAAACTGTTTTTT
NA | TRBJ1-4 | many | TRBV5-6 | CASTLSTRGVEKLFF | TGTGCCAGCACCCTCTCAACAAGGGGCGTTGAAAAACTGTTTTTT
NA | TRBJ1-6 | NA | TRBV28 | CASSLKTVQGDSPLHF | TGTGCCAGCAGTTTGAAAACGGTACAGGGCGACTCACCCCTCCACTTT
NA | TRBJ2-3 | many | TRBV5-4 | CASSLVFQRPLASTDTQYF | TGTGCCAGCAGCTTGGTTTTTCAGAGACCACTAGCTAGCACAGATACGCAGTATTTT
NA | TRBJ1-1 | NA | TRBV14 | CASSSQGWVAFF | TGTGCCAGCAGTTCACAGGGTTGGGTCGCTTTCTTT
NA | TRBJ1-6 | once | TRBV19 | CASNSPGTGNSPLHF | TGTGCCAGTAATTCCCCCGGGACTGGTAATTCACCCCTCCACTTT
NA | TRBJ1-2 | NA | TRBV12-3/TRBV12-4 | CASTHQNNYGYTF | TGTGCCAGCACCCATCAGAACAACTATGGCTACACCTTC
TRBD2 | TRBJ2-1 | NA | TRBV4-1 | CASSQRESGGLTYNEQFF | TGCGCCAGCAGCCAAAGGGAAAGCGGGGGTCTGACCTACAATGAGCAGTTCTTC
TRBD1 | TRBJ1-6 | NA | TRBV9 | CASSATGGAGSPLHF | TGTGCCAGCAGCGCGACAGGGGGCGCGGGATCACCCCTCCACTTT
NA | TRBJ2-7 | NA | TRBV28 | CASSSHYEQYF | TGTGCCAGCAGTTCCCACTACGAGCAGTACTTC
TRBD1 | TRBJ2-7 | NA | TRBV27 | CASSLWGQGGYEQYF | TGTGCCAGCAGTTTATGGGGACAGGGTGGCTACGAGCAGTACTTC
NA | TRBJ1-1 | NA | TRBV27 | CASSFRLQWHTEAFF | TGTGCCAGCAGTTTCCGTCTACAGTGGCACACTGAAGCTTTCTTT
TRBD1 | TRBJ1-2 | NA | TRBV29-1 | CSGNPGQGHGYTF | TGCAGCGGGAATCCGGGACAGGGGCATGGCTACACCTTC
TRBD1 | TRBJ2-2 | NA | TRBV6-2/TRBV6-3 | CASSYSITGAGELFF | TGTGCCAGCAGTTACTCGATTACAGGGGCAGGGGAGCTGTTTTTT
NA | TRBJ1-6 | NA | TRBV28 | CASRFGIGGSSPLHF | TGTGCCAGCAGATTTGGTATCGGGGGGAGCTCACCCCTCCACTTT
NA | TRBJ2-2 | NA | TRBV18 | CASSLTVPGELFF | TGTGCCAGCTCACTTACGGTCCCCGGGGAGCTGTTTTTT
NA | TRBJ1-1 | NA | TRBV2 | CASSQNSFEAFF | TGTGCCAGCAGCCAAAACAGTTTTGAAGCTTTCTTT
NA | TRBJ1-2 | few | TRBV5-1 | CASSLNRDNYGYTF | TGCGCCAGCAGCTTGAACAGAGACAACTATGGCTACACCTTC
TRBD1 | TRBJ1-1 | NA | TRBV3-1/TRBV3-2 | CASSQEGTANTEAFF | TGTGCCAGCAGCCAAGAAGGGACAGCGAACACTGAAGCTTTCTTT
NA | TRBJ1-1 | NA | TRBV3-1/TRBV3-2 | CASSPTGAEAFF | TGTGCCAGCAGCCCGACAGGAGCTGAAGCTTTCTTT
NA | TRBJ1-4 | NA | TRBV28 | CASGIPGGSNEKLFF | TGTGCCAGCGGAATTCCTGGCGGATCGAATGAAAAACTGTTTTTT
TRBD1 | TRBJ1-3 | NA | TRBV4-1 | CASSQFTGTGVGNTIYF | TGCGCCAGCAGCCAATTTACCGGGACAGGGGTAGGAAACACCATATATTTT
TRBD2 | TRBJ2-1 | NA | TRBV5-1 | CASSLEGLAGIYEQFF | TGCGCCAGCAGCTTGGAGGGTCTAGCGGGGATATATGAGCAGTTCTTC
TRBD2 | TRBJ2-3 | once | TRBV5-5 | CASSLLAATDTQYF | TGTGCCAGCAGCTTACTAGCGGCCACAGATACGCAGTATTTT
NA | TRBJ2-3 | NA | TRBV5-1 | CASSLSWRGADTQYF | TGCGCCAGCAGCCTATCTTGGCGGGGCGCAGATACGCAGTATTTT
NA | TRBJ1-5 | NA | TRBV3-1/TRBV3-2 | CASSRSGGNQPQHF | TGTGCCAGCAGCCGGTCAGGGGGCAATCAGCCCCAGCATTTT
TRBD2 | TRBJ2-1 | once | TRBV29-1 | CSVGQGGGKNNEQFF | TGCAGCGTCGGGCAGGGCGGGGGGAAAAACAATGAGCAGTTCTTC
TRBD1 | TRBJ1-5 | NA | TRBV19 | CATADRPNQPQHF | TGTGCCACCGCGGACAGGCCAAATCAGCCCCAGCATTTT
TRBD1 | TRBJ1-5 | NA | TRBV30 | CAWTTGTGAGQPQHF | TGTGCCTGGACCACGGGGACAGGGGCAGGACAGCCCCAGCATTTT
NA | TRBJ1-2 | NA | TRBV18 | CASSAQEGVLGDYGYTF | TGTGCCAGCTCCGCCCAGGAGGGAGTCCTAGGGGACTATGGCTACACCTTC
NA | TRBJ1-5 | NA | TRBV9 | CASSVGLNQPQHF | TGTGCCAGCAGCGTTGGACTCAATCAGCCCCAGCATTTT
NA | TRBJ1-2 | NA | TRBV6-6 | CATLRDFGYTF | TGTGCCACCCTCAGGGATTTTGGCTACACCTTC